A single T cell receptor (beta chain) is shown here with its context. Antigen unknown. The sample is drawn from a study of cytomegalovirus exposure and HLA in healthy donors. Study-level findings and limits: In an earlier analysis, in several hundred donors, most V segments appeared productive either ~90% or ~30% of the time.

The primer mix had 60 Vbeta and 13 Jbeta primers. Data came from immunoSEQ multiplex PCR; TCRdb stores just in-frame clones and leaves some out. The sample consists of under 110,000 clones, roughly four fifths of them appearing once. The CDR3 runs to 16 residues. From germline, CDR1 is SNHLY and CDR2 FYNNEI. The V end was cut by 0 bases, the J end by 4 bases, with 15 bases between. The clonotype comes from a woman in her 50s in good health and CMV-seropositive. Sequencing was done on a sample of PBMCs. This chain links TRBV2 with TRBJ1-2; D remains unclear. CDR3 coding DNA: TGTGCCAGCAGTGAAGCCCGAGCCGTGGAGGGCTATGGCTACACCTTC. Protein: CASSEARAVEGYGYTF.